This record looks at one TCR beta chain sequence and its context. Germline V gene sequence: CDR1 MNHNS, CDR2 SASEGT. This CDR3 has 15 residues. V lost 2 bases and J lost 3; bases outside the gene matches: 7. Profiled with immunoSEQ multiplex PCR; TCRdb holds only in-frame clones, not every one. The sample carries about 260,000 clones, approximately 86% recorded once. This sample is drawn from a study of blood T cell repertoires in COVID-19. About the research overall: Collection of acute and convalescent COVID-19 samples took place in the United States, Italy and Spain. Nucleic acid was either cDNA or gDNA, and it came from T cells, B-cell-depleted T cells, or PBMCs.

Sequences were obtained from peripheral blood. The source of this sequence is a man aged 25-40 years with active or convalescent COVID-19. The rearrangement links TRBV6-1 to TRBJ2-7; TRBD2 agrees at 7 bases. CDR3: CASSESSGDIYEQYF. The CDR3 nucleotides are TGTGCCAGCAGTGAATCCAGCGGGGATATCTACGAGCAGTACTTC.